These 26 T cell receptor beta chains came from one sample sequenced in a study of T-cell memory formation after mild COVID-19. TCRdb passed the 5' RACE reads through MiXCR, listing each CDR3 protein once. This sample has 250,000 to 300,000 distinct CDR3 sequences, with 8% to 10% found just once. The sequenced sample was PBMCs or a T cell subset sorted from them (not recorded which). These receptors were obtained from a man younger than 30 who had mild COVID-19 (a few samples of this study predate the infection). Cell type and time point are not known.

Only a few counts were recorded for this clonotype. The chain links TRBV4-3 to TRBJ2-2; D might be TRBD1 (6 bases). The CDR3 is 17 residues long. V shed 3 bases and J shed 4 bases, with 18 bases lying between them. Germline V CDR1 and CDR2: LGHNA, YSLEER. CDR3 sequence: CASSQKSAGVGTGELFF. The DNA of the CDR3 is TGCGCCAGCAGCCAGAAATCCGCAGGGGTCGGCACCGGGGAGCTGTTTTTT.

The table lists this clonotype with many counts. Mismatch with germline at one junction end may stem from a read error. The chain is built from TRBV7-7 and TRBJ2-1, with D possibly being TRBD2 (6 bases). The CDR3 has 14 amino acids. Germline V gene lookup returns CDR1 SSHAT and CDR2 FNYEAQ (reference sequence). The CDR3 DNA sequence: TGTGCTAGCAGCTTGTCGATAGCGGACAATGAGCAGTTCTTC. As protein: CASSLSIADNEQFF.

This clonotype was detected ten times or more. The chain links TRBV20-1 to TRBJ1-4; D not resolved. Germline V lookup: CDR1 DFQATT, CDR2 SNEGSKA (reference sequence). Between the trimmed V and J ends, which lost 7 bases and 3 bases, there was a span of 9 bases. There are 12 residues in the CDR3. CDR3 loop: CSGWGANEKLFF. The CDR3 DNA sequence: TGCAGTGGGTGGGGAGCTAATGAAAAACTGTTTTTT.

This clonotype was observed a handful of times. The chain employs TRBV20-1 and TRBJ1-6; D might be TRBD1 (5 bases). The germline CDR1 and CDR2 sequences are DFQATT and SNEGSKA (reference sequence). V was pared by 2 bases and J by 9 bases, with 11 bases between. CDR3 size: 13 residues. The CDR3 DNA reads TGCAGTGCTAGATACCGCGGGGGTTCACCCCTCCACTTT. This codes for CSARYRGGSPLHF.

Many counts were recorded for this clonotype. This chain links TRBV7-2 with TRBJ1-1; no definite D call. V was shortened by 7 bases and J by 1 base, with 7 bases between the two germline ends. Germline V CDR1 and CDR2: SGHTA, FQGNSA. The CDR3 extends over 12 amino acids. This CDR3 reads CASMTKNTEAFF. The CDR3 DNA follows: TGTGCCAGCATGACCAAGAACACTGAAGCTTTCTTT.

This clonotype was recorded a few times. As DNA, the CDR3 is TGTGCCAGCAGCTTAGCGGTGGGACCCTCCTATGGCTACACCTTC. Translating gives CASSLAVGPSYGYTF. This chain uses TRBV7-6 with TRBJ1-2, with a weak D call TRBD1 (5 bases). Per germline, CDR1 SGHVS and CDR2 FNYEAQ. The CDR3 runs to 15 residues. With 0 bases removed from V and 4 bases from J, the gap between germline ends came to 12 bases.

The sample holds a few counts of this clonotype. This rearrangement joins TRBV20-1 to TRBJ1-5, with D tentatively TRBD1 (5 bases). Per the germline V gene, CDR1 is DFQATT and CDR2 is SNEGSKA (reference sequence). The CDR3 is 15 residues long. Trimming took 3 bases from V and 0 from J, leaving 12 bases between them. CDR3 in DNA: TGCAGTGCTAGGGATCTCAGGGATAGCAATCAGCCCCAGCATTTT. Translated, it gives CSARDLRDSNQPQHF.

This clonotype was observed many times. V usage is TRBV11-2 and J usage is TRBJ2-5; 10 bases match TRBD2. The V segment lost 2 bases and the J segment 4 bases; nucleotides outside the gene matches: 4. Germline V CDR1 and CDR2: SGHAT, FQNNGV. The CDR3 contains 15 residues. This CDR3 reads CASSLTAGGTETQYF. The CDR3, as DNA: TGTGCCAGCAGCTTAACAGCGGGGGGGACAGAGACCCAGTACTTC.

The gene calls are TRBV20-1 and TRBJ2-5, with D hard to call. Trimming left V 2 bases short and J 5 bases short, with 9 bases between. CDR1 is DFQATT and CDR2 is SNEGSKA in the germline V gene (reference sequence). The CDR3 has 12 residues. For the CDR3, the DNA is TGCAGTGCTAGAAAGGGTCGGGAGACCCAGTACTTC. Its protein product is CSARKGRETQYF.

In its sample, this clonotype was seen many times. The DNA is left out, because the CDR3 cannot be placed on it with certainty; the CDR3 is given as TCRdb lists it. The genes are TRBV28 and TRBJ2-4; TRBD1 is the table's D call, not checked against the DNA. CDR1 is MDHEN, CDR2 SYDVKM, per germline. The CDR3 comprises 14 residues, both ends counted. CDR3 sequence: CASSSSGQGHIQYF.

This clonotype appeared a few times. The J gene is TRBJ2-2, the V gene TRBV5-1, with D unclear. Trimming pared 1 base from V and 6 bases from J, leaving 7 bases between. Germline CDR1 is SGHRS and CDR2 is YFSETQ. There are 13 residues in the CDR3. CDR3 protein: CASSLMGSGELFF. CDR3 sequence (DNA): TGCGCCAGCAGCTTGATGGGGTCCGGGGAGCTGTTTTTT.

The chain has TRBV5-1 and TRBJ2-2; TRBD2 aligns across 8 bases. The V and J ends lost 4 bases and 4 bases, in that order; junction bases with no gene match: 6. This CDR3 has 15 amino acids. Looked up from germline, CDR1 is SGHRS and CDR2 is YFSETQ. The CDR3 sequence: CASSTSGLGTGELFF. CDR3 DNA sequence: TGCGCCAGCAGCACTAGCGGCTTGGGCACCGGGGAGCTGTTTTTT.

The chain recombines TRBV5-1 with TRBJ1-4; perhaps TRBD1 as D (6 bases). Germline lookup yields CDR1 SGHRS and CDR2 YFSETQ. Deletions cut 4 bases from V and 1 base from J, with 11 bases between. There are 15 residues in the CDR3. CDR3 coding DNA: TGCGCCAGCAGCCCCCGACAGGAAACTAATGAAAAACTGTTTTTT. This encodes CASSPRQETNEKLFF.

A few counts support this clonotype. This chain joins TRBV20-1 and TRBJ1-1; 7 positions agree with TRBD1. This CDR3 spans 12 amino acids. V was pared by 5 bases and J by 4 bases, with 4 bases of the junction left unmatched. The V gene's germline CDR1 is DFQATT and CDR2 SNEGSKA (reference sequence). This CDR3 is CSAQRGPTEAFF. The DNA for the CDR3 is TGCAGTGCTCAGAGGGGGCCCACTGAAGCTTTCTTT.

This clonotype was counted only a few times. CDR3 DNA: TGTGCCAGCAGTTCTATCCGGGGGGCGGAAGATACGCAGTATTTT. It encodes CASSSIRGAEDTQYF. This chain links TRBV12-3 or TRBV12-4 with TRBJ2-3, with a possible D match to TRBD2 (7 bases). CDR3 length: 15 residues. Trimming pared 4 bases from V and 5 bases from J, leaving 16 bases between.

The chain uses TRBV6-5 and TRBJ2-5; 9 nucleotides align to TRBD1. In germline, CDR1 is MNHEY, CDR2 SVGAGI. J lost 7 bases, V lost 6 bases, and 6 bases had no gene match. The CDR3 is made up of 13 amino acids. The CDR3 coding sequence is TGTGCCAGCAGGGGACAGGGTTCGGGGACCCAGTACTTC. This codes for CASRGQGSGTQYF.

This clonotype has ten or more counts. The rearrangement uses TRBV10-3 and TRBJ1-2, with 9 bases that match TRBD1. Per the germline V gene, CDR1 is ENHRY and CDR2 is SYGVKD. After removal of 8 bases from V and 7 bases from J, the junction contained 5 bases not matched to a gene. The CDR3 contains 12 residues. CDR3 protein: CAILQGASGYTF. The CDR3 DNA reads TGTGCCATCCTACAGGGGGCAAGTGGCTACACCTTC.

This clonotype has a handful of counts. The chain links TRBV4-3 to TRBJ1-5; TRBD1 agrees at 7 bases. Germline-derived CDR1 and CDR2 are LGHNA and YSLEER. V lost 0 bases to trimming and J lost 6 bases; unmatched junction nucleotides: 11. The CDR3 has 17 amino acids. CDR3 sequence reads: CASSQDHRGGAGQPQHF. CDR3 bases: TGCGCCAGCAGCCAAGATCACAGGGGAGGGGCGGGTCAGCCCCAGCATTTT.

J is TRBJ2-3 and V is TRBV9; the D is unclear. The CDR3 sequence is 16 residues long. V lost 3 bases and J 4 bases, leaving 18 bases between the germline ends. Germline assignment: CDR1 SGDLS and CDR2 YYNGEE. The CDR3 protein is CASSDGNNLPPDTQYF. In nucleotides, the CDR3 is TGTGCCAGCAGCGATGGTAATAACCTCCCGCCAGATACGCAGTATTTT.

The chain links TRBV6-5 to TRBJ2-1, with TRBD2 matching 12 bases. Trimming cost V 6 bases and J 4 bases; bases outside gene matches: 7. CDR3 length: 16 amino acids. From germline, CDR1 is MNHEY and CDR2 SVGAGI. The CDR3 loop is CASRNLAGGSYNEQFF. CDR3 DNA sequence: TGTGCCAGCAGAAACCTAGCGGGGGGGTCGTACAATGAGCAGTTCTTC.

V and J are TRBV20-1 and TRBJ2-7; no reliable D call. The CDR3 runs to 13 residues. Looked up from germline, CDR1 is DFQATT and CDR2 is SNEGSKA (reference sequence). The V and J ends lost 3 bases and 2 bases respectively, with 11 bases between them. The CDR3 nucleotides read TGCAGTGCTAGCGGGCCGACCACCTACGAGCAGTACTTC. Amino acid sequence: CSASGPTTYEQYF.

A word on this clonotype: Being one base from a much bigger clone, this may be a read error. The chain employs TRBV10-3 and TRBJ1-2; D uncertain. Germline values: CDR1 ENHRY, CDR2 SYGVKD. The CDR3 sequence is 15 residues long. V lost 2 bases, J lost 1 base, and 11 bases lay in between. The CDR3 coding sequence is TGTGCCATCAGTGAGGGCCCTCACATTAACTATGGCTACACCTTC. Its translation: CAISEGPHINYGYTF.

This clonotype showed up many times. The chain uses TRBV5-8 and TRBJ1-6; D remains unclear. CDR1 SGHTS and CDR2 YDEGEE come from the germline V gene. The CDR3 runs 16 residues. Trimming left V 1 base short and J 1 base short, with 9 bases between. CDR3 protein: CASSLFWISYNSPLHF. CDR3 DNA sequence: TGTGCCAGCAGCTTGTTCTGGATTTCCTATAATTCACCCCTCCACTTT.

This clonotype showed up just a few times. The genes are TRBV4-1 and TRBJ1-1; possible D gene TRBD1, 6 bases. The CDR3 spans 13 residues. Trimming removed 7 bases from V and 1 base from J, with 10 bases in between. The germline CDR1 and CDR2 sequences are MGHRA and YSYEKL. The CDR3 here is CASMRGGNTEAFF. The CDR3 bases are TGCGCCAGCATGAGGGGGGGGAACACTGAAGCTTTCTTT.

The rearrangement links TRBV5-1 to TRBJ2-1, with TRBD2 identical over 8 bases. The CDR3 has 14 amino acids. The ends lost 6 bases at V and 6 bases at J; junction bases unmatched: 8. The V gene's germline CDR1 is SGHRS and CDR2 YFSETQ. CDR3 region: CASNSGGGLNEQFF. DNA for the CDR3: TGCGCCAGCAACTCCGGGGGGGGCCTCAATGAGCAGTTCTTC.

In its sample, this clonotype was seen many times. The chain carries TRBV4-1 and TRBJ2-5, with D perhaps TRBD2 (6 bases). Trimming took 1 base from V and 7 from J, leaving 13 bases between them. The CDR3 has 14 residues. In germline, CDR1 is MGHRA, CDR2 YSYEKL. CDR3 region: CASSQALAGGTQYF. The CDR3 nucleotides read TGCGCCAGCAGCCAAGCCCTAGCCGGGGGGACCCAGTACTTC.